This TCR beta chain comes out of a study of T cells in Graves' hyperthyroidism and ophthalmopathy. The study, taken as a whole, reports: Prediction of ophthalmopathy progression came a median approximately 7 months pre-onset.

There were TCR beta CDR3 regions amplified from RNA transcripts. Primed by the HTBI set, a first-round RT-PCR was run on the TCR CDR3. TCRdb re-called the multiplex PCR reads with MiXCR, one entry per CDR3 protein. Of fewer than 650,000 distinct CDR3 sequences listed, around 50% were seen once; the top ten hold about 43%. Worth noting for this clonotype: The antigen is undetermined. One junction end disagrees with the germline gene, perhaps due to a read error.

The sequenced sample consisted of peripheral blood or thyroid tissue (not recorded which). The sequence derives from an adult woman with Graves' disease, either hyperthyroidism or ophthalmopathy (not recorded which).

The CDR3 DNA follows: TGTGCCATCAAGCTGCAGCAGGACTTC. Translation: CAIKLQQDF. The rearrangement links TRBV10-3 to TRBJ2-7; D unresolved. The CDR3 runs 9 residues. Per germline, CDR1 ENHRY and CDR2 SYGVKD.